These 30 T cell receptor beta chains originate from one sample sequenced in a study of lymphopenia after photon versus proton radiotherapy. Profiling relied on immunoSEQ multiplex PCR, and the TCRdb table lists in-frame clones only, not all of them. The table records roughly 25,000 clones, approximately 86% of them present only once. The sequences come from peripheral blood, collected from a patient treated with photon-based radiotherapy. The receptor set was obtained from a man aged 50-59 years with gastric cancer.

This clone has a handful of counts. V is TRBV18 and J is TRBJ2-7, with D tentatively TRBD1 or TRBD2 (5 bases each). The CDR3 is 12 residues long. The V gene lost 5 bases and the J gene lost 5 bases, with 10 bases spanning the gap. Germline values: CDR1 KGHSH, CDR2 LQKENI. CDR3: CASSGRGDEQYV. DNA for the CDR3: TGTGCCAGCTCAGGTCGAGGGGACGAGCAGTACGTC.

The V and J genes are TRBV12-5 and TRBJ2-7, with a possible D match to TRBD2 (7 bases). CDR3 length: 14 residues. CDR1 and CDR2 from the germline V gene are LGHNT and FRNRAP. The ends were cut back, 0 bases at V and 5 bases at J, with 11 bases in the middle. CDR3 sequence (DNA): TGTGCTAGTGGTTTGGTACCGGGGGGCCACGAGCAGTACTTC. It is translated as CASGLVPGGHEQYF.

The rearrangement uses TRBV18 and TRBJ2-2; D is possibly TRBD1 (5 bases). The CDR3 runs to 17 residues. Per germline, CDR1 KGHSH and CDR2 LQKENI. V shed 0 bases and J shed 4 bases, with 15 bases lying between them. The CDR3 nucleotides read TGTGCCAGCTCACCACCCAGGGCTACCCAAGGCACCGGGGAGCTGTTTTTT. It specifies CASSPPRATQGTGELFF.

The V call is TRBV19, the J call TRBJ1-6; TRBD1 matches at 8 bases. The J segment lost 6 bases and the V segment lost 4 bases, leaving 8 bases of the junction unmatched. Germline CDR1 and CDR2: LNHDA and SQIVND (reference sequence). The CDR3 covers 16 residues. The CDR3 reads CASSNGQGASNSPLHF. For the CDR3, the DNA is TGTGCCAGTAGTAACGGTCAGGGGGCTTCTAATTCACCCCTCCACTTT.

The J gene is TRBJ2-5, the V gene TRBV5-1; 10 bases line up with TRBD2. This CDR3 spans 14 amino acids. The V segment lost 1 base and the J segment 3 bases; nucleotides outside the gene matches: 0. Per germline, CDR1 SGHRS and CDR2 YFSETQ. CDR3 protein: CASSLSGGEETQYF. The CDR3 nucleotides read TGCGCCAGCAGCTTGAGCGGGGGGGAAGAGACCCAGTACTTC. Together with reference TRBV5-1 and TRBJ2-5, the CDR3 gives the full variable domain: KAGVTQTPRYLIKTRGQQVTLSCSPISGHRSVSWYQQTPGQGLQFLFEYFSETQRNKGNFPGRFSGRQFSNSRSEMNVSTLELGDSALYLCASSLSGGEETQYFGPGTRLLVL.

The chain couples TRBV2 to TRBJ1-2; 10 bases are shared with TRBD1. The CDR3 runs to 14 residues. CDR1 SNHLY and CDR2 FYNNEI come from the germline V gene. Germline trimming cut 6 bases from V and 2 bases from J; bases unmatched to any gene: 3. The CDR3 DNA reads as TGTGCCAGCAGGGTGGACAGGGGGAACTATGGCTACACCTTC. Translating gives CASRVDRGNYGYTF.

The V call is TRBV6-6, the J call TRBJ1-3; D gene ambiguous. The CDR3 spans 14 residues. Trimming left V 7 bases short and J 4 bases short, with 14 bases between. The germline V gene encodes CDR1 MNHNY and CDR2 SVGAGI (reference sequence). The CDR3 coding sequence is TGTGCCAGCATTTCCGAGAGGGTGGGAAACACCATATATTTT. Amino acid sequence: CASISERVGNTIYF.

The chain has TRBV19 and TRBJ1-4; no clear D gene. There are 14 residues in the CDR3. Deletions cut 3 bases from V and 8 bases from J, with 13 bases between. In germline, CDR1 is LNHDA, CDR2 SQIVND (reference sequence). Here the CDR3 reads CASSMGRSREKLFF. The CDR3 nucleotides are TGTGCCAGTAGTATGGGCAGATCTCGAGAAAAACTGTTTTTT. Variable domain in full (rest from reference TRBV19 and TRBJ1-4): DGGITQSPKYLFRKEGQNVTLSCEQNLNHDAMYWYRQDPGQGLRLIYYSQIVNDFQKGDIAEGYSVSREKKESFPLTVTSAQKNPTAFYLCASSMGRSREKLFFGSGTQLSVL.

This chain uses TRBV19 with TRBJ1-2; TRBD1 matches at 10 bases. CDR1 and CDR2 from the germline V gene are LNHDA and SQIVND (reference sequence). The V and J ends lost 5 bases and 4 bases, in that order; junction bases with no gene match: 10. This CDR3 is built from 16 residues. The CDR3 region has the DNA TGTGCCAGTAGTTGGACCGGGACAGGGGCACGCTATGGCTACACCTTC. This sequence encodes CASSWTGTGARYGYTF.

Only a few counts were recorded for this clone. An end of the junction does not agree with germline; a read error may underlie this. This chain uses TRBV5-1 with TRBJ2-2; 8 bases fit TRBD1. Germline CDR1 SGHRS, CDR2 YFSETQ. The CDR3 runs to 14 residues. The DNA of the CDR3 is TGTGCCAGCAGCTCCGGACAGGGATTCGGGGAGCTGTTTTTT. Its protein product is CASSSGQGFGELFF.

V and J are TRBV5-1 and TRBJ1-2; the D is unclear. The V gene lost 0 bases and the J gene lost 0 bases, with 6 bases spanning the gap. The CDR3 runs to 14 residues. CDR1 is SGHRS, CDR2 YFSETQ, per germline. The CDR3 coding sequence is TGCGCCAGCAGCTTGGACACTACTAACTATGGCTACACCTTC. This translates into CASSLDTTNYGYTF.

V gene TRBV10-1 combines with J gene TRBJ1-4, with 10 bases fitting TRBD1. CDR1 and CDR2 (germline): WNHNN, SYGVQD (reference sequence). J gave up 5 bases and V 4 bases, and 7 bases lay outside the gene matches. This CDR3 comprises 16 residues. The CDR3 nucleotides read TGCGCCAGCAGTGTCCGGGACAGGGGCTCGAATGAAAAACTGTTTTTT. This encodes CASSVRDRGSNEKLFF.

This chain connects TRBV6-6 to TRBJ2-3; 7 bases line up with TRBD1. Losses at the gene ends were 2 bases for V and 1 base for J; bases not matched to a gene: 3. CDR1 MNHNY and CDR2 SVGAGI come from the germline V gene (reference sequence). The CDR3 consists of 15 residues. As DNA, the CDR3 is TGTGCCAGCAGTTACCTCGGACAGGGCACAGATACGCAGTATTTT. It specifies CASSYLGQGTDTQYF.

The chain employs TRBV5-1 and TRBJ2-3; 11 bases map to TRBD2. V was pared by 0 bases and J by 1 base, with 1 base of the junction left unmatched. From germline, CDR1 is SGHRS and CDR2 YFSETQ. The CDR3 loop spans 16 amino acids. CDR3 sequence (DNA): TGCGCCAGCAGCTTGGATAGCGGGGGGGGCACAGATACGCAGTATTTT. It encodes CASSLDSGGGTDTQYF.

This chain uses TRBV5-1 with TRBJ2-5, with a tentative D call TRBD1 (6 bases). CDR3 size: 14 residues. V lost 4 bases, J lost 4 bases, and 14 bases lay in between. From germline, CDR1 is SGHRS and CDR2 YFSETQ. CDR3 coding DNA: TGCGCCAGCAGCGGGTCGCCAGGGGTAGAGACCCAGTACTTC. Its translation is CASSGSPGVETQYF.

The chain joins TRBV7-3 to TRBJ1-2, with D possibly TRBD1 on 6 matching bases. CDR3 length: 15 residues. Deletions cut 0 bases from V and 4 bases from J, with 12 bases between. The V gene's germline CDR1 is SGHTA and CDR2 FQGTGA. The CDR3 coding sequence is TGTGCCAGCAGCTTAACGTCGGGGGCCGGCTATGGCTACACCTTC. It specifies CASSLTSGAGYGYTF.

The V gene is TRBV11-2, the J gene TRBJ2-3; the match to TRBD2 covers 11 bases. The CDR3 is 17 residues long. The J segment lost 3 bases and the V segment lost 4 bases, leaving 9 bases of the junction unmatched. Per the germline V gene, CDR1 is SGHAT and CDR2 is FQNNGV. Here the CDR3 reads CASSSTLSGGVTDTQYF. The CDR3 nucleotides read TGTGCCAGCAGCTCAACCCTTAGCGGGGGGGTGACAGATACGCAGTATTTT.

The chain is built from TRBV7-8 and TRBJ1-3; 9 nucleotides align to TRBD1. The CDR3 totals 19 residues. The V gene's germline CDR1 is SGHVS and CDR2 FQNEAQ. V was pared by 2 bases and J by 0 bases, with 11 bases of the junction left unmatched. Here the CDR3 reads CASSLTDRDRVSSGNTIYF. In DNA, the CDR3 is TGTGCCAGCAGCTTAACCGACCGGGACAGGGTCAGCTCTGGAAACACCATATATTTT.

Only a few counts were recorded for this clone. The chain couples TRBV19 to TRBJ1-2, with TRBD1 as a possible D gene (6 bases). The germline V gene encodes CDR1 LNHDA and CDR2 SQIVND (reference sequence). This CDR3 contains 15 residues. V lost 7 bases and J lost 2, with 17 bases in between. This CDR3 reads CASILSTGANYGYTF. CDR3 bases: TGTGCCAGTATCCTCTCCACGGGGGCCAACTATGGCTACACCTTC.

The V call is TRBV7-2, the J call TRBJ1-5; 11 bases fit TRBD1. The trim removed 8 bases at V and 4 bases at J, leaving 4 bases unmatched. The CDR3 covers 14 residues. CDR1 SGHTA and CDR2 FQGNSA come from the germline V gene. CDR3 DNA sequence: TGTGCCAGCTCGGGGACAGGGGGGAATCAGCCCCAGCATTTT. It encodes CASSGTGGNQPQHF.

This clone was counted only a few times. This chain uses TRBV10-3 with TRBJ1-2; unclear D gene. This CDR3 comprises 14 residues. Between the trimmed V and J ends, which lost 0 bases and 5 bases, there was a span of 10 bases. From germline, CDR1 is ENHRY and CDR2 SYGVKD. CDR3 coding DNA: TGTGCCATCAGTGAGTCTGGCAGTCCGTATGGCTACACCTTC. Translated: CAISESGSPYGYTF.

DNA of the CDR3: TGTGCCATCAGCCCACAGGGGGGGAGGACCGGGGAGCTGTTTTTT. It specifies CAISPQGGRTGELFF. The chain combines TRBV10-3 with TRBJ2-2; TRBD1 is a possible D gene (8 bases). Trimming cost V 6 bases and J 5 bases, with 16 bases left between them. The CDR3 sequence is 15 residues long. In germline, CDR1 is ENHRY, CDR2 SYGVKD.

V usage is TRBV5-1 and J usage is TRBJ2-5; 10 positions match TRBD2. The germline V gene encodes CDR1 SGHRS and CDR2 YFSETQ. V shed 1 base and J 6 bases; nucleotides not matched to a gene: 6. The CDR3 contains 15 residues. This CDR3 is CASSLPASGGQTQYF. As DNA, the CDR3 is TGCGCCAGCAGCTTGCCGGCTAGCGGGGGCCAGACCCAGTACTTC.

The J gene is TRBJ2-5, the V gene TRBV2, with 11 bases that match TRBD2. The length of the CDR3 is 15 residues. J lost 2 bases, V lost 7 bases, and 6 bases had no gene match. CDR1 and CDR2 (germline): SNHLY, FYNNEI. CDR3 sequence: CASKLAGVVQETQYF. The DNA for the CDR3 is TGTGCCAGCAAACTAGCGGGGGTCGTACAAGAGACCCAGTACTTC.

This clone is a singleton in its sample. The chain recombines TRBV7-3 with TRBJ2-1; perhaps TRBD2 as D (6 bases). This CDR3 contains 14 residues. Trimming shortened V by 2 bases and J by 4 bases, and 9 bases separated the two germline ends. The V gene's germline CDR1 is SGHTA and CDR2 FQGTGA. CDR3 loop: CASSLGGEYNEQFF. As DNA, the CDR3 is TGTGCCAGCAGCTTAGGCGGGGAGTACAATGAGCAGTTCTTC.

The CDR3 here is CASSLQANSPLHF. The CDR3 nucleotides read TGTGCCAGCAGCTTACAGGCGAATTCACCCCTCCACTTT. V and J are TRBV7-3 and TRBJ1-6, with unresolved D. This CDR3 contains 13 residues. Germline CDR1 SGHTA, CDR2 FQGTGA. With 2 bases removed from V and 7 bases from J, the gap between germline ends came to 6 bases.

The chain couples TRBV6-5 to TRBJ2-5; D could derive from TRBD1 or TRBD2 (5 bases each). The V end lost 7 bases, the J end lost 6 bases, and 18 bases lay between the germline ends. CDR3 length equals 14 residues. Germline V gives CDR1 MNHEY, CDR2 SVGAGI. CDR3 coding DNA: TGTGCCAGCACCCCGACCTGGGACGGAAAGACCCAGTACTTC. Its translation: CASTPTWDGKTQYF.

The gene calls are TRBV19 and TRBJ1-1, with D possibly TRBD1 on 5 matching bases. This CDR3 has 14 residues. Germline V gene data show CDR1 as LNHDA and CDR2 as SQIVND (reference sequence). Trimming took 6 bases from V and 4 from J, leaving 15 bases between them. In DNA, the CDR3 is TGTGCCAGTAGGTTCGCGGGGGTTGGCACTGAAGCTTTCTTT. Amino acids: CASRFAGVGTEAFF.

This chain connects TRBV9 to TRBJ2-1; TRBD2 agrees at 11 bases. Losses at the gene ends were 4 bases for V and 5 bases for J; bases not matched to a gene: 17. CDR1 and CDR2 (germline): SGDLS, YYNGEE. This CDR3 is 19 amino acids long. CDR3: CASSLSLAGGRSEDNEQFF. As DNA, the CDR3 is TGTGCCAGCAGCCTATCCTTAGCGGGGGGGCGAAGCGAAGACAATGAGCAGTTCTTC.

CDR3 in amino acids: CASWEGEQYF. The CDR3 DNA reads TGTGCCAGCTGGGAGGGGGAGCAGTACTTC. The gene calls are TRBV6-6 and TRBJ2-7; TRBD2 matches at 7 bases. The CDR3 consists of 10 residues. Germline V gene sequence: CDR1 MNHNY, CDR2 SVGAGI (reference sequence). Trimming cost V 8 bases and J 7 bases; bases outside gene matches: 2.